A selection of T cell receptor beta chains follows, all from one sample in a study of Ad26.COV2.S vaccination and SARS-CoV-2 variants. Clones were read by immunoSEQ multiplex PCR, and TCRdb kept only the in-frame ones, dropping some. The table shows about 350,000 clones, with approximately 86% occurring only once. The material sequenced was peripheral blood, taken in a trial of Ad26.COV2.S vaccine versus placebo. Receptor source: a person between 18 and 65 years old who received the Ad26.COV2.S COVID-19 vaccine or a placebo. Both conserved end residues are part of each CDR3. D genes are given only for firm matches. Clone sizes are given selectively: once, few, many, or a class where the clone is expanded.

TRBV7-3	TRBJ2-1	NA	13	NA	CASSLNPSGEQFF	TGTGCCAGCAGCTTAAATCCATCCGGTGAGCAGTTCTTC
TRBV4-1	TRBJ1-5	NA	16	NA	CASSQEGTLSNQPQHF	TGCGCCAGCAGCCAAGAAGGGACACTTAGCAATCAGCCCCAGCATTTT
TRBV4-2	TRBJ1-2	NA	16	TRBD1	CASSQRYSGQLNGYTF	TGTGCCAGCAGCCAGAGATACTCGGGACAGTTAAATGGCTACACCTTC
TRBV4-1	TRBJ2-5	NA	15	NA	CASSQEQGRQETQYF	TGCGCCAGCAGCCAAGAACAGGGCCGACAAGAGACCCAGTACTTC
TRBV27	TRBJ2-3	NA	13	NA	CASSFTGKDTQYF	TGTGCCAGCAGTTTTACGGGGAAAGATACGCAGTATTTT
TRBV27	TRBJ2-2	NA	16	NA	CASSPTAYSNTGELFF	TGTGCCAGCAGTCCGACAGCGTACTCTAACACCGGGGAGCTGTTTTTT
TRBV19	TRBJ2-3	NA	15	TRBD2	CASTNSGASADTQYF	TGTGCCAGTACTAATAGCGGGGCGTCGGCAGATACGCAGTATTTT
TRBV3-1/TRBV3-2	TRBJ2-1	NA	13	NA	CASSQGRGAEQFF	TGTGCCAGCAGCCAAGGTAGGGGGGCCGAGCAGTTCTTC
TRBV20-1	TRBJ2-5	NA	11	NA	CSASAGETQYF	TGCAGTGCCTCGGCGGGAGAGACCCAGTACTTC
TRBV19	TRBJ1-1	NA	12	NA	CASSMGGTEAFF	TGTGCCAGTAGTATGGGGGGGACTGAAGCTTTCTTT
TRBV6-2/TRBV6-3	TRBJ1-2	NA	11	NA	CASSPNYGYTF	TGTGCCAGCAGCCCCAACTATGGCTACACCTTC
TRBV5-6	TRBJ1-5	few	16	TRBD1	CASSRTDRDGNQPQHF	TGTGCCAGCAGCAGAACGGACAGGGACGGCAATCAGCCCCAGCATTTT
TRBV2	TRBJ2-7	NA	14	NA	CASSSGSGDYEQYF	TGTGCCAGCAGCTCCGGGTCGGGGGACTACGAGCAGTACTTC
TRBV7-2	TRBJ2-3	NA	14	NA	CASSPRRAPDTQYF	TGTGCCAGCAGCCCAAGGCGGGCCCCAGATACGCAGTATTTT
TRBV19	TRBJ1-2	NA	14	NA	CASSIRLGLDGYTF	TGTGCCAGTAGTATACGACTCGGGCTAGATGGCTACACCTTC
TRBV4-3	TRBJ1-6	NA	15	TRBD1	CASSQGDRINSPLHF	TGCGCCAGCAGCCAGGGGGACAGAATTAATTCACCCCTCCACTTT
TRBV11-2	TRBJ2-3	NA	13	NA	CASSLTFLDTQYF	TGTGCCAGCAGCTTGACGTTTTTAGATACGCAGTATTTT
TRBV28	TRBJ1-3	NA	14	NA	CATGPFPLGNTIYF	TGTGCCACGGGTCCCTTCCCTCTTGGAAACACCATATATTTT
TRBV5-6	TRBJ2-7	NA	13	NA	CASSLVPQAEQYF	TGTGCCAGCAGCTTGGTCCCACAGGCCGAGCAGTACTTC
TRBV19	TRBJ1-4	NA	17	NA	CASSKAGFEGHNEKLFF	TGTGCCAGTAGTAAGGCGGGGTTCGAGGGCCATAATGAAAAACTGTTTTTT
TRBV6-2/TRBV6-3	TRBJ1-6	NA	16	NA	CASSYRGEVPNSPLHF	TGTGCCAGCAGTTACCGGGGAGAAGTCCCTAATTCACCCCTCCACTTT
TRBV27	TRBJ2-3	NA	15	NA	CASSSRGQGADTQYF	TGTGCCAGCAGTTCCCGCGGGCAGGGCGCAGATACGCAGTATTTT
TRBV28	TRBJ2-7	NA	13	TRBD1	CASSIQDRAEQYF	TGTGCCAGCAGTATTCAGGACAGGGCCGAGCAGTACTTC
TRBV25-1	TRBJ2-6	NA	17	TRBD1	CASSPQGVWGGANVLTF	TGTGCCAGCAGTCCCCAGGGGGTGTGGGGTGGGGCCAACGTCCTGACTTTC
TRBV4-2	TRBJ2-1	NA	19	TRBD2	CASSQVASGSSYSYNEQFF	TGTGCCAGCAGCCAAGTAGCCAGCGGGAGCTCTTACTCCTACAATGAGCAGTTCTTC
TRBV6-2/TRBV6-3	TRBJ2-1	once	15	TRBD2	CASSYGLADYNEQFF	TGTGCCAGCAGTTACGGACTAGCGGACTACAATGAGCAGTTCTTC
TRBV4-1	TRBJ1-2	NA	13	NA	CASSQDPPRGYTF	TGCGCCAGCAGCCAAGATCCCCCTCGGGGCTACACCTTC
TRBV6-4	TRBJ2-7	NA	15	TRBD2	CASSDVGGSSYEQYF	TGTGCCAGCAGTGATGTGGGGGGGAGCTCCTACGAGCAGTACTTC